This is a list of T cell receptor beta chains from one sample in a study of graft-versus-host responses after intestinal transplantation. Their cognate antigens are unknown. Only in-frame clones appear in the TCRdb table, and some are missing; sequencing was by immunoSEQ multiplex PCR. The table includes approximately 71,000 clones, more than 70% detected once. The sequencing here drew on unstimulated CD8+ T cells sorted from spleen or lymph node cells, taken before intestinal transplant. Source of these receptors: a human donor who received an intestinal transplant. The CDR3 runs from the conserved cysteine through the conserved F or W. Expanded clones get a size class; other rows say once, few or many, or leave the size out.

>-|TRBV5-1
CASSLGTVNEQFF
>-|TRBV27
CASSLGTGLYEQYF
>once|TRBV5-1
CASSLASGAYEQYF
>-|TRBV27
CASRVEPLAGLGEQFF
>-|TRBV6-1
CASSEMFRGEYQETQYF
>-|TRBV7-9
CASSFGRQGVRLGYGYTF
>-|TRBV9
CASSPSGSTNSPLHF
>-|TRBV6-5
CASREDRAEGKLFF
>-|TRBV27
CASTQPGTYEQYF
>-|TRBV7-8
CASSLLKGTEKYEQYF
>-|TRBV5-4
CASSGQGFNYGYTF
>-|TRBV5-6
CASSLVVAGGDDYGYTF
>-|TRBV7-2
CASSSGRATGELFF
>-|TRBV20-1
CSARAIDGYTF
>-|TRBV4-1
CASSQVGALTSGDSKEQYF
>-|TRBV4-2
CASSQEGADLTHEQYF
>-|TRBV29-1
CSALLSNEDIQYF
>-|TRBV7-8
CASSPRTAPNQPQHF
>-|TRBV30
CASYGLAGELFF
>-|TRBV2
CASSVERDRGVGNTEAFF
>-|TRBV9
CASSVVPGLAALGGTDTQYF
>-|TRBV6-5
CASSYWGEGYGYTF
>-|TRBV27
CASSLTGTGNTEAFF
>-|TRBV15
CATSRDRTGLNQPQHF
>once|TRBV29-1
CSVPAGGSPDTQYF
>-|TRBV7-9
CASSSIAAQYF
>-|TRBV13
CASSQWGEQETQYF
>-|TRBV11-2
CASSLTTSGSIYEQYF
>-|TRBV5-4
CASSLSGWITGEGRNEQFF